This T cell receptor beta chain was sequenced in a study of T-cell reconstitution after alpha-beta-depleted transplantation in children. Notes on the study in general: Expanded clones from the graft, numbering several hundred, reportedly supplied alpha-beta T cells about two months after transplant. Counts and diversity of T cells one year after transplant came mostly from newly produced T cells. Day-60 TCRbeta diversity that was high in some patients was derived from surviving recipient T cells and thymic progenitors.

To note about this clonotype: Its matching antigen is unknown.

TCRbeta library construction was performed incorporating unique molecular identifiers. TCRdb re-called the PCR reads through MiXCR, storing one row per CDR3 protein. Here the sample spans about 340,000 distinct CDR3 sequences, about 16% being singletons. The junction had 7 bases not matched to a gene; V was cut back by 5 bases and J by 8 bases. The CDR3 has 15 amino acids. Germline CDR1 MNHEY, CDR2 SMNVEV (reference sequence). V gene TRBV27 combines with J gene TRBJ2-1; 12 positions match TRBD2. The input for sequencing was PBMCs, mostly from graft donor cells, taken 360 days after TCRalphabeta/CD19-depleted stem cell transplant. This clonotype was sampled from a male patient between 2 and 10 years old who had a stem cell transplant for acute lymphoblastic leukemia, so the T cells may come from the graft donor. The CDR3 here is CASSTGTSGLDEQFF. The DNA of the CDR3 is TGTGCCAGCAGTACCGGGACTAGCGGGCTCGATGAGCAGTTCTTC.